The T cell receptor beta chain under discussion was sequenced for a study of cytomegalovirus exposure and HLA in healthy donors. Study results and limitations: The classifier was said to identify cytomegalovirus status with high specificity and sensitivity.

To note about this clone: Its antigen is undetermined.

Clones were read by immunoSEQ multiplex PCR, and TCRdb kept only the in-frame ones, dropping some. The sample consists of more than 150,000 clones, approximately 80% of them appearing once. This TCR was recovered from a man in his late teens or twenties in good health and CMV-seropositive. Material: PBMCs.

This CDR3 reads CASRVTSDSYNEQFF. The CDR3 nucleotides are TGTGCCAGTAGGGTGACTAGCGACTCCTACAATGAGCAGTTCTTC. This chain connects TRBV19 to TRBJ2-1, with 8 bases lining up with TRBD2. V shed 6 bases and J 0 bases; nucleotides not matched to a gene: 4. The CDR3 contains 15 residues. Germline CDR1 reads LNHDA; CDR2 reads SQIVND (reference sequence).